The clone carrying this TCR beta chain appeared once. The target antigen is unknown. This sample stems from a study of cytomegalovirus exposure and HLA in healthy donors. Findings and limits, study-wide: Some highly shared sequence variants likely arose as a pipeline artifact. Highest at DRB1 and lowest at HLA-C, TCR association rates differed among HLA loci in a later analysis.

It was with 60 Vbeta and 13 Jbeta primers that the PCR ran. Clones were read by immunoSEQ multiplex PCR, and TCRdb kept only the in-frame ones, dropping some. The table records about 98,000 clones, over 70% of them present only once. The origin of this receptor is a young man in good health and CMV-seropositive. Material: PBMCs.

In DNA form, the CDR3 reads TGTGCCAGCAGCGTCCCCGGGACAGATAACACTGAAGCTTTCTTT. It encodes CASSVPGTDNTEAFF. The J gene is TRBJ1-1, the V gene TRBV21-1; the table's D gene call, TRBD1, was not cross checked with the DNA. TRBV21-1 is a documented pseudogene. This CDR3 has 15 residues.